The 7 T cell receptor beta chains below come from one sample, sequenced in a study of T cells after yellow fever vaccination. TCRdb re-derived calls from the 5' RACE reads in MiXCR, one entry per CDR3 protein. Of just under 600,000 distinct CDR3 sequences in the sample, 13% were seen once. This specimen was PBMCs, taken on the day of the yellow fever booster vaccination. The source of these receptors is a man aged 30 to 39 who received the YFV17D yellow fever vaccine.

This clonotype was found a few times. This chain links TRBV6-5 with TRBJ1-2; the match to TRBD1 covers 8 bases. The CDR3 covers 16 residues. Germline loops: CDR1 MNHEY, CDR2 SVGAGI. V trimming: 2 bases; J trimming: 3 bases; junction bases outside the gene matches: 8. The CDR3 nucleotides are TGTGCCAGCAGTTACACGGCCAGGGGGCGCGACTATGGCTACACCTTC. Amino acid sequence: CASSYTARGRDYGYTF.

This clonotype was seen a few times. V usage is TRBV7-2 and J usage is TRBJ2-1; a weak D match, TRBD2 (6 bases). V dropped 2 bases and J dropped 10 bases, with 12 bases sitting between them. CDR1 SGHTA and CDR2 FQGNSA come from the germline V gene. The CDR3 has 13 amino acids. CDR3 sequence (DNA): TGTGCCAGCAGCTTAAGAGTAGCGGCAGAGCAGTTCTTC. Translated: CASSLRVAAEQFF.

In its sample, this clonotype was seen a few times. The V gene is TRBV3-1, the J gene TRBJ2-1, with 15 positions matching TRBD2. Looked up from germline, CDR1 is LGHDT and CDR2 is YNNKEL (reference sequence). CDR3 length: 16 amino acids. With 4 bases clipped from V and 5 bases from J, the junction kept 3 bases outside the gene matches. The CDR3 is CASSRGTSGGNNEQFF. Here the CDR3 DNA reads TGTGCCAGCAGCCGCGGGACTAGCGGGGGGAACAATGAGCAGTTCTTC.

J is TRBJ2-2 and V is TRBV12-3 or TRBV12-4; possibly TRBD1 for D (5 bases). V lost 6 bases to trimming and J lost 2 bases, with 13 bases between them. The CDR3 is made up of 15 amino acids. The CDR3 nucleotides are TGTGCCAGCAGAGTCGACAGTCTTAACACCGGGGAGCTGTTTTTT. Translation gives CASRVDSLNTGELFF.

The table lists this clonotype with a few counts. The chain employs TRBV27 and TRBJ2-7; 8 bases map to TRBD1. Unmatched junction bases numbered 10, after V lost 6 bases and J lost 0 bases. The CDR3 runs to 16 residues. CDR1 is MNHEY and CDR2 is SMNVEV in the germline V gene (reference sequence). The CDR3 DNA sequence: TGTGCCAGCAGGCGAACAGGGGGGTCTCACTCCTACGAGCAGTACTTC. It translates to CASRRTGGSHSYEQYF.

As concerns this clonotype: Since a much larger clone is just one base distant, this may be a read error. The chain has TRBV7-3 and TRBJ2-6, with D uncertain. The germline CDR1 and CDR2 sequences are SGHTA and FQGTGA. There are 15 residues in the CDR3. Trimming left V 6 bases short and J 1 base short, with 10 bases between. The CDR3, as DNA: TGTGCCAGCAGATTTTACCCGTCTGGGGCCAACGTCCTGACTTTC. Residues: CASRFYPSGANVLTF. Variable domain in full (rest from reference TRBV7-3 and TRBJ2-6): GAGVSQTPSNKVTEKGKYVELRCDPISGHTALYWYRQSLGQGPEFLIYFQGTGAADDSGLPNDRFFAVRPEGSVSTLKIQRTERGDSAVYLCASRFYPSGANVLTFGAGSRLTVL.

A note on this clonotype: One end of the junction is discordant with germline, which a read error may explain. The chain has TRBV7-2 and TRBJ2-1; 14 positions match TRBD2. Germline-derived CDR1 and CDR2 are SGHTA and FQGNSA. CDR3 size: 13 residues. The CDR3 loop reads CASSPGTSGSLVF. CDR3 in DNA: TGTGCCAGCAGCCCGGGGACTAGCGGGAGTCTGGTCTTC.